The rows below give T cell receptor beta chains drawn from one sample of a study of vaccination effects on CD4 cells after COVID-19. Data came from immunoSEQ multiplex PCR; TCRdb stores just in-frame clones and leaves some out. The table records about 14,000 clones, roughly 75% of them present only once. These receptors' targets are unknown. Sequences were derived from CD4+ T cells from PBMCs cultured with SARS-CoV-2 spike peptides, sampled after COVID-19 vaccination. These receptors came from a human donor who had a prior SARS-CoV-2 infection. Each CDR3 is given with its conserved first and last residue. The D gene is left open where the match is weak. Some rows mark clone size as missing; the rest say once, few, many or name a class of expanded clone.

V gene: TRBV7-9; J gene: TRBJ2-7; D gene: .; clone size: .; CDR3 protein: CASSFIRGEQYF; CDR3 DNA: TGTGCCAGCAGCTTTATTAGGGGTGAGCAGTACTTC
V gene: TRBV11-3; J gene: TRBJ2-2; D gene: .; clone size: .; CDR3 protein: CASSLSSEVGGELFF; CDR3 DNA: TGTGCCAGCAGCTTAAGTTCTGAGGTCGGCGGGGAGCTGTTTTTT
V gene: TRBV25-1; J gene: TRBJ1-2; D gene: TRBD1; clone size: .; CDR3 protein: CASSESDRGWLSYTF; CDR3 DNA: TGTGCCAGCAGTGAATCTGACAGGGGGTGGTTATCCTACACCTTC
V gene: TRBV7-2; J gene: TRBJ2-7; D gene: .; clone size: .; CDR3 protein: CASSSYYEQYF; CDR3 DNA: TGTGCCAGCAGCTCTTACTACGAGCAGTACTTC
V gene: TRBV19; J gene: TRBJ1-2; D gene: .; clone size: .; CDR3 protein: CASSISHGSYGYTF; CDR3 DNA: TGTGCCAGTAGTATTAGTCACGGAAGCTATGGCTACACCTTC
V gene: TRBV30; J gene: TRBJ1-2; D gene: TRBD1; clone size: .; CDR3 protein: CAWSKLYGTERKYGYTF; CDR3 DNA: TGTGCCTGGAGTAAATTGTACGGGACAGAGAGAAAGTATGGCTACACCTTC
V gene: TRBV6-5; J gene: TRBJ2-7; D gene: .; clone size: once; CDR3 protein: CASRGFSYEQYF; CDR3 DNA: TGTGCCAGCAGGGGTTTCTCCTACGAGCAGTACTTC
V gene: TRBV30; J gene: TRBJ1-2; D gene: TRBD1; clone size: few; CDR3 protein: CAWSVYRGYGYTF; CDR3 DNA: TGTGCCTGGAGTGTATACAGGGGCTATGGCTACACCTTC
V gene: TRBV20-1; J gene: TRBJ1-4; D gene: .; clone size: .; CDR3 protein: CSASKPGEKLFF; CDR3 DNA: TGCAGTGCTAGTAAGCCAGGTGAAAAACTGTTTTTT
V gene: TRBV7-8; J gene: TRBJ2-7; D gene: TRBD1; clone size: .; CDR3 protein: CASTRQSWGQAVYEQYF; CDR3 DNA: TGTGCCAGCACCCGACAAAGCTGGGGACAGGCAGTCTACGAGCAGTACTTC